Listed below are T cell receptor beta chains from one sample, sequenced in a study of vaccination effects on CD4 cells after COVID-19. Libraries were prepared by immunoSEQ multiplex PCR; TCRdb keeps only in-frame clonotypes and omits some of them. The table lists about 37,000 clones, under 85% of them singletons, with 2.5% to 3.5% in the top ten. No antigens are known for them. Here the sequenced sample was CD4+ T cells from PBMCs cultured without peptide, taken before COVID-19 vaccination. These receptors were taken from a human donor who received a COVID-19 vaccine. CDR3s include the opening cysteine and the closing phenylalanine or tryptophan. The D gene is left open where the match is weak. The size of a clone is reported for some rows only, either as once, few or many, or as a class for expanded clones.

d_call cdr3_length j_call clone_size v_call cdr3_nt cdr3_aa
NA 15 TRBJ1-5 NA TRBV24-1 TGTGCCACCAGTGATAATCGGGGTAGCAATCAGCCCCAGCATTTT CATSDNRGSNQPQHF
TRBD1 19 TRBJ2-7 NA TRBV7-9 TGTGCCAGCAGCCCAGACGGGCGGAGGGGACAGGGAGATTCCTACGAGCAGTACTTC CASSPDGRRGQGDSYEQYF
TRBD2 17 TRBJ2-3 once TRBV9 TGTGCCAGCAGCTCCCGACTAGCGGGGAGTCGTGAAGATACGCAGTATTTT CASSSRLAGSREDTQYF
NA 13 TRBJ2-2 NA TRBV30 TGTGCCTGGAATAGGGGGTCTACCGGGGAGCTGTTTTTT CAWNRGSTGELFF
TRBD1 15 TRBJ1-2 NA TRBV3-1/TRBV3-2 TGTGCCAGCAGTATGGGGACAGGGGGCAGCTATGGCTACACCTTC CASSMGTGGSYGYTF
NA 14 TRBJ2-3 NA TRBV5-1 TGCGCCAGCAGCCCGGGACGCTATGACGATACGCAGTATTTT CASSPGRYDDTQYF
NA 16 TRBJ1-1 NA TRBV11-2 TGTGCCAGCAGAGGGGTTAGTCTCGGAGTTGGCACTGAAGCTTTCTTT CASRGVSLGVGTEAFF
TRBD1 11 TRBJ1-1 NA TRBV29-1 TGCAGCGGCAGGGGGCACACTGAAGCTTTCTTT CSGRGHTEAFF
NA 13 TRBJ2-7 NA TRBV28 TGTGCCAGCAGGGGGAGGGGGTACTACGAGCAGTACTTC CASRGRGYYEQYF
NA 14 TRBJ2-3 NA TRBV20-1 TGCAGTGCTAGTGTGGGGGCCGGCACAGATACGCAGTATTTT CSASVGAGTDTQYF
NA 11 TRBJ2-1 NA TRBV27 TGTGCCAGCAGTTACCACAATGAGCAGTTCTTC CASSYHNEQFF
NA 16 TRBJ2-3 once TRBV7-9 TGTGCCAGCAGCTGGGGGCAGACTACTAGCACAGATACGCAGTATTTT CASSWGQTTSTDTQYF
NA 12 TRBJ2-7 NA TRBV14 TGTGCCAGCAGCCAAGCCCCAGACGGGCAGTACTTC CASSQAPDGQYF
NA 15 TRBJ2-7 NA TRBV3-1/TRBV3-2 TGTGCCAGCAGCCAAGTTGACAGCTCCTACTACGAGCAGTACTTC CASSQVDSSYYEQYF
NA 15 TRBJ1-6 few TRBV9 TGTGCCAGCAGCGTACGGGACAAATATAATTCACCCCTCCACTTT CASSVRDKYNSPLHF
NA 12 TRBJ1-2 NA TRBV2 TGTGCCAGGAGGGACACCAACTATGGCTACACCTTC CARRDTNYGYTF
TRBD2 13 TRBJ2-1 NA TRBV6-2/TRBV6-3 TGTGCCAGCAGTCGCCAGCGGGAATTTGAGCAGTTCTTC CASSRQREFEQFF
NA 10 TRBJ1-2 NA TRBV30 TGTGCCTGGAGTGGGGGGGGCTACACCTTC CAWSGGGYTF
TRBD1 15 TRBJ1-1 NA TRBV5-1 TGCGCCAGCAGCCTAGGACAGGGGGCTAGAGAAGAAGCTTTCTTT CASSLGQGAREEAFF
TRBD1 12 TRBJ2-7 once TRBV30 TGTGCCTGGAACAGGGGGGACTACGAGCAGTACTTC CAWNRGDYEQYF
NA 13 TRBJ1-2 NA TRBV6-5 TGTGCCAGCAGCCAGGACACCAACTATGGCTACACCTTC CASSQDTNYGYTF
TRBD2 16 TRBJ2-5 NA TRBV7-2 TGTGCCAGCAGCTCAAGAAGCGGGGGGGCTCTGGGAACCCAGTACTTC CASSSRSGGALGTQYF
TRBD1 13 TRBJ1-2 NA TRBV6-5 TGTGCCAGCAGTTCGGACAGGACCCATGGCTACACCTTC CASSSDRTHGYTF
NA 14 TRBJ2-7 NA TRBV3-1/TRBV3-2 TGTGCCAGCAGCCAGTCGGGAGTTTTCTACGAGCAGTACTTC CASSQSGVFYEQYF
TRBD1 15 TRBJ2-7 NA TRBV5-4 TGTGCCAGCAGCTTGGGGGACAGGGGGTATATCGAGCAGTACTTC CASSLGDRGYIEQYF
TRBD2 15 TRBJ2-1 NA TRBV5-1 TGCGCCAGCAGCTTATTAGCGGGTTCCTACAATGAGCAGTTCTTC CASSLLAGSYNEQFF
NA 13 TRBJ1-2 NA TRBV6-5 TGTGCCAGCCGACGGGACCGAAACTATGGCTACACCTTC CASRRDRNYGYTF
NA 14 TRBJ2-2 NA TRBV6-6 TGTGCCAGCAGTTATTTTGGGTATTCCGGGGAGCTGTTTTTT CASSYFGYSGELFF
NA 14 TRBJ2-3 NA TRBV7-2 TGTGCCAGCAGCTTAGAAGTGGCTGTGTTGGGGCAGTATTTT CASSLEVAVLGQYF
TRBD1 13 TRBJ1-1 NA TRBV12-3/TRBV12-4 TGTGCCAGCAGCCCCGGGACAGGGATTATTTCTTTCTTT CASSPGTGIISFF
NA 15 TRBJ2-1 once TRBV4-1 TGCGCCAGCAGCCAAGCCATTGGGGGCTACAATGAGCAGTTCTTC CASSQAIGGYNEQFF
NA 14 TRBJ2-5 NA TRBV4-3 TGCGCCAGCAGCCAAGATGGACGGCGAGAGACCCAGTACTTC CASSQDGRRETQYF
NA 13 TRBJ2-5 NA TRBV5-4 TGTGCCAGCAGCTTGAACAGGCGGGAGACCCAGTACTTC CASSLNRRETQYF
NA 15 TRBJ1-4 few TRBV5-1 TGCGCCAGCAGCTCCCGGACCCCCGAGGGTGAAAAACTGTTTTTT CASSSRTPEGEKLFF
NA 14 TRBJ1-1 NA TRBV19 TGTGCCAGTAGTATAAGGGCAGGGTCTCCTGAAGCTTTCTTT CASSIRAGSPEAFF
NA 12 TRBJ2-7 few TRBV6-1 TGTGCCAGCAGTGACGCCGGGTACGAGCAGTACTTC CASSDAGYEQYF
NA 14 TRBJ1-4 NA TRBV29-1 TGCAGCGTTGAGGTCGGCAGGGAGGGTGAAAAACTGTTTTTT CSVEVGREGEKLFF
TRBD2 17 TRBJ2-1 NA TRBV5-1 TGCGCCAGCAGCTTGTCTCCTTCTAGCGGGAGTGGGTCCGAGCAGTTCTTC CASSLSPSSGSGSEQFF
NA 11 TRBJ1-5 NA TRBV5-8 TGTGCCAGCAGCTTATATCAGCCCCAGCATTTT CASSLYQPQHF
NA 12 TRBJ1-2 NA TRBV6-2/TRBV6-3 TGTGCCAGCAGCTGGGGGGGTGATGGCTACACCTTC CASSWGGDGYTF
TRBD1 15 TRBJ1-6 NA TRBV29-1 TGCAGCGTGGACGGGACAGGGGTCGCTAATTCACCCCTCCACTTT CSVDGTGVANSPLHF